The entry that follows covers one TCR beta chain sequence. Its antigen is not identified. This specimen belongs to a study of a mutant IDH1 vaccine in newly diagnosed glioma. This table comes from immunoSEQ multiplex PCR, and its TCRdb copy is limited to in-frame clones, with some not included. Here the sample spans around 63,000 clones, more than 90% being singletons. CDR3 length: 16 amino acids. CDR1 and CDR2 (germline): MNHNY, SVGAGI (reference sequence). Trimming took 0 bases from V and 5 from J, leaving 16 bases between them. The time point was: baseline, week 1 (first vaccination visit). Specified treatment: pre-vaccination baseline after standard-of-care therapy. Donor tumors were new WHO grade 3 or 4 IDH1-mutant, ATRX-lost astrocytomas. Points from the study as a whole: Among top peripheral T cell clonotypes, changes seemed unrelated to pseudoprogression.

Material: PBMCs, obtained from a glioma patient treated with radiotherapy, temozolomide or both. The sequence was collected from a man aged 45-65 years with glioma. The V and J genes are TRBV6-6 and TRBJ1-2, with D possibly being TRBD1 (5 bases). Here the CDR3 reads CASSYSPRDGRYGYTF. The CDR3 bases are TGTGCCAGCAGTTACTCTCCCCGGGACGGGAGATATGGCTACACCTTC.